This is a list of T cell receptor beta chains from one sample in a study of metastatic and nonmetastatic thyroid tumors. TCRdb reprocessed the PCR reads using MiXCR. The sample carries tens of thousands of clones, 20% recorded once. Sequencing used blood. All receptors come from a female donor with papillary thyroid cancer or a benign thyroid nodule (not recorded which). Some clones in this sample may be carry-over from other donors' samples. CDR3s include the opening cysteine and the closing phenylalanine or tryptophan. A D gene is named only where the DNA matches it firmly. Where a row states a size, it is once, few, many or the class of an expanded clone; other rows omit it.

V: TRBV20-1; D: NA; size: many; J: TRBJ2-2; CDR3: CSATGVDLTGTTFGELFF; DNA: TGCAGTGCTACCGGCGTCGATTTGACCGGGACCACATTTGGGGAGCTGTTTTTT
V: TRBV11-2; D: NA; size: many; J: TRBJ2-7; CDR3: CASSRDFFYEQYF; DNA: TGTGCCAGCAGCCGGGATTTCTTTTACGAGCAGTACTTC
V: TRBV2; D: TRBD2; size: many; J: TRBJ2-1; CDR3: CASRQREGSDEQFF; DNA: TGTGCCAGCAGGCAGCGGGAGGGCTCTGATGAGCAGTTCTTC
V: TRBV20-1; D: TRBD1; size: NA; J: TRBJ1-6; CDR3: CSASTGASYNCPLHF; DNA: TGCAGTGCTTCGACAGGGGCCTCCTATAATTGCCCCCTCCACTTT
V: TRBV12-3/TRBV12-4; D: NA; size: few; J: TRBJ2-7; CDR3: CASRGLRDGGHEQYF; DNA: TGTGCCAGCAGGGGCCTCCGGGACGGGGGACACGAGCAGTACTTC
V: TRBV30; D: NA; size: NA; J: TRBJ1-1; CDR3: CAGQDTEAFF; DNA: TGTGCCGGTCAGGACACTGAAGCTTTCTTT
V: TRBV6-1; D: TRBD1; size: many; J: TRBJ1-5; CDR3: CASSPPDRGKLAQHF; DNA: TGTGCCAGCAGTCCCCCTGACAGGGGCAAATTGGCCCAGCATTTT
V: TRBV19; D: NA; size: many; J: TRBJ1-1; CDR3: CASSIDFLAEAFF; DNA: TGTGCCAGTAGTATAGATTTTCTGGCTGAAGCTTTCTTT
V: TRBV5-1; D: NA; size: NA; J: TRBJ2-7; CDR3: CARKRATASYEQYF; DNA: TGCGCCAGAAAAAGGGCGACGGCCTCCTACGAGCAGTACTTC
V: TRBV5-1; D: TRBD1; size: NA; J: TRBJ1-3; CDR3: CASSLQGEGNTIYF; DNA: TGCGCCAGCAGCTTACAGGGGGAAGGAAACACCATATATTTT